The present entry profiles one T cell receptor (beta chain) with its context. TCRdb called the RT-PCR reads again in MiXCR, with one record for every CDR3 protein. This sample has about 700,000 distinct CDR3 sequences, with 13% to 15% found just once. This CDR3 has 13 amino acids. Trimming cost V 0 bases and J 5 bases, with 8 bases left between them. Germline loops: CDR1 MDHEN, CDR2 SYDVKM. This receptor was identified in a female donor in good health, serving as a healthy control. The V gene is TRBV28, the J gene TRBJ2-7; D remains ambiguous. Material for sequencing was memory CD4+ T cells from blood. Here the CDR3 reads CASSLWEGNEQYF. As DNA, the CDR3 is TGTGCCAGCAGTTTATGGGAAGGGAACGAGCAGTACTTC.